The rows below give T cell receptor beta chains drawn from one sample of a study of shared clonotypes between healthy human individuals. Sequencing was performed with immunoSEQ multiplex PCR; in TCRdb, only in-frame clones are kept and a portion is missing. Of 2.3 million or so clones listed, roughly 93% are singletons. The specimen was naive CD4+ T cells from PBMCs. These receptors all come from a man aged 18-30 years in good health. Some clones in this sample may be carry-over from other donors' samples. Each CDR3 is given with its conserved first and last residue. A D gene is named only where the DNA matches it firmly.

len | d_gene | j_gene | v_gene | CDR3nt | CDR3aa
14 | - | TRBJ2-3 | TRBV7-9 | TGTGCCAGCAGCTTTAGGTCCGACACAGATACGCAGTATTTT | CASSFRSDTDTQYF
16 | - | TRBJ1-5 | TRBV28 | TGTGCCAGCAGTTTAGATGCAGGGTTTAGCAATCAGCCCCAGCATTTT | CASSLDAGFSNQPQHF
16 | - | TRBJ2-1 | TRBV7-2 | TGTGCCAGCAGCTTAGCTGTAGGGATGACCTACAATGAGCAGTTCTTC | CASSLAVGMTYNEQFF
13 | - | TRBJ2-5 | TRBV5-1 | TGCGCCAGCAGCTTGGCCTACGGAGAGACCCAGTACTTC | CASSLAYGETQYF
13 | - | TRBJ1-1 | TRBV5-5 | TGTGCCAGCAGCTGGGCAGCGGGCACTGAAGCTTTCTTT | CASSWAAGTEAFF
15 | TRBD2 | TRBJ2-7 | TRBV4-2 | TGTGCCAGCAGCCCCTCCGAGCGGGAGTTCTACGAGCAGTACTTC | CASSPSEREFYEQYF
16 | - | TRBJ1-3 | TRBV2 | TGTGCCAGCAGTGAAGCGGCCGTGGGGATGGGTTACACCATATATTTT | CASSEAAVGMGYTIYF
16 | - | TRBJ2-1 | TRBV5-1 | TGCGCCAGCAGCTTAGCCGGCGGGGGCCCATACAATGAGCAGTTCTTC | CASSLAGGGPYNEQFF
12 | - | TRBJ2-3 | TRBV29-1 | TGCAGCGTTGAGACCTATGGAGGGGAGTCGTATTTT | CSVETYGGESYF
11 | - | TRBJ2-1 | TRBV11-2 | TGTGCCAGCAGCTTATTCCATGAGCAGTTCTTC | CASSLFHEQFF
15 | TRBD2 | TRBJ2-1 | TRBV11-2 | TGTGCCAGCAGCTTAGCCCGCGGGAGATACAATGAGCAGTTCTTC | CASSLARGRYNEQFF
13 | TRBD1 | TRBJ2-7 | TRBV30 | TGTGCCTACTCCCCGGACAGGGGCTCCGAGCAGTACTTC | CAYSPDRGSEQYF
15 | - | TRBJ2-3 | TRBV7-2 | TGTGCCAGCAGCTTAGGAGGGTGGAGCACAGATACGCAGTATTTT | CASSLGGWSTDTQYF
15 | TRBD2 | TRBJ2-3 | TRBV27 | TGTGCCAGCAGGTTGGGACTAGCGGCTACAGATACGCAGTATTTT | CASRLGLAATDTQYF
15 | TRBD2 | TRBJ2-7 | TRBV7-9 | TGTGCCAGCAGCTCCCACCAGCGGGAGGTCTCCGAGCAGTACTTC | CASSSHQREVSEQYF